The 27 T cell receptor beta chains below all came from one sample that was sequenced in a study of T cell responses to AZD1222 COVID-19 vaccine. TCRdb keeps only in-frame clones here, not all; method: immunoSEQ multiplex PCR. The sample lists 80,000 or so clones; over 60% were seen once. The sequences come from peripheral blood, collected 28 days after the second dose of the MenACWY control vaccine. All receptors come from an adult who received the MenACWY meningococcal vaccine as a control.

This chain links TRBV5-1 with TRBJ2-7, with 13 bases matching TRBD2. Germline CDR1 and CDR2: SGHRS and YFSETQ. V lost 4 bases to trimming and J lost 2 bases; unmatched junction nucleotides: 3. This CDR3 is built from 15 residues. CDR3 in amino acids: CASSPGLAGPYEQYF. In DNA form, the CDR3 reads TGCGCCAGCAGCCCGGGACTAGCGGGACCCTACGAGCAGTACTTC.

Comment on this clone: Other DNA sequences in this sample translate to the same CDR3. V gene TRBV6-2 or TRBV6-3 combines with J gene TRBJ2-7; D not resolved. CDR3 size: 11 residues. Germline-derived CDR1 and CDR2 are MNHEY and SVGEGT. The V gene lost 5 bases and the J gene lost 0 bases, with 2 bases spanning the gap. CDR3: CASSPSYEQYF. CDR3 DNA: TGTGCCAGCAGTCCCTCCTACGAGCAGTACTTC.

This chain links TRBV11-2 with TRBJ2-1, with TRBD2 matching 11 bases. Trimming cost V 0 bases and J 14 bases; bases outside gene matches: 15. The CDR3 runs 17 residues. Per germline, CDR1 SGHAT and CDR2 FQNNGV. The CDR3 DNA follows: TGTGCCAGCAGCTTAGATCGGGTTAGCGGGGGGGCCGGTCGGAAGTTCTTC. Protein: CASSLDRVSGGAGRKFF.

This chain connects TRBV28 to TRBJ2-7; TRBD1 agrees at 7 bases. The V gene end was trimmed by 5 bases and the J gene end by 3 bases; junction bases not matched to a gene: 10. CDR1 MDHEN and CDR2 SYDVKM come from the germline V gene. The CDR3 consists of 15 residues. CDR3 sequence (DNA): TGTGCCAGCAGTACCCGGACGGGACAGCACTACGAGCAGTACTTC. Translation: CASSTRTGQHYEQYF.

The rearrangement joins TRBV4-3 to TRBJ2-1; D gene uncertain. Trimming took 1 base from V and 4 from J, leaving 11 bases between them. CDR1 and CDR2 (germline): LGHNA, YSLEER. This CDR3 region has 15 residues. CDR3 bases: TGCGCCAGCAGCCAAGGTCCGGAAAATTACAATGAGCAGTTCTTC. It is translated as CASSQGPENYNEQFF.

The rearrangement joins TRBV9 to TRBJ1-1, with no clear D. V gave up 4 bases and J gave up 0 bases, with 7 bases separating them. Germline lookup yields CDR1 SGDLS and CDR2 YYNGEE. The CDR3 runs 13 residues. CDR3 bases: TGTGCCAGCAGCCCCTCTTTGAACACTGAAGCTTTCTTT. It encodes CASSPSLNTEAFF.

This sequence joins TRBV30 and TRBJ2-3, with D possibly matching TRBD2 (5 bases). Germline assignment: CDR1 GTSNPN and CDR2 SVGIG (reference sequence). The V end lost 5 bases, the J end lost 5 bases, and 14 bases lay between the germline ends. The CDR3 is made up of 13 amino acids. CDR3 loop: CAWLKPRGDTQYF. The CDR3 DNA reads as TGTGCCTGGCTCAAGCCCCGGGGAGATACGCAGTATTTT.

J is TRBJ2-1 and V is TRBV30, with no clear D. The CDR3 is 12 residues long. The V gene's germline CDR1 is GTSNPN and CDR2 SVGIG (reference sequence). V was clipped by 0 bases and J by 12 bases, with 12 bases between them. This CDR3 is CAWSVFGLGQFF. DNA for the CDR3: TGTGCCTGGAGTGTATTCGGGTTGGGGCAGTTCTTC.

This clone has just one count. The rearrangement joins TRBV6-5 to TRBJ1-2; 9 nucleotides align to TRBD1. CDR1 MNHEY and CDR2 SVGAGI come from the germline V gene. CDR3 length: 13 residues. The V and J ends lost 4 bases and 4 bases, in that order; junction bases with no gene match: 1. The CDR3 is CASSSDRGYGYTF. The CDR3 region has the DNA TGTGCCAGCAGTTCGGACAGGGGCTATGGCTACACCTTC.

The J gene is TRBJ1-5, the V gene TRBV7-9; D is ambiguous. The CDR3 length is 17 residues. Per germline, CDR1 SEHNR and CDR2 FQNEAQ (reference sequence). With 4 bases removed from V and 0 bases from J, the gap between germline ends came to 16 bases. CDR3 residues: CASSSDLGNPSNQPQHF. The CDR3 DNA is TGTGCCAGCAGCTCCGACCTAGGGAATCCTAGCAATCAGCCCCAGCATTTT.

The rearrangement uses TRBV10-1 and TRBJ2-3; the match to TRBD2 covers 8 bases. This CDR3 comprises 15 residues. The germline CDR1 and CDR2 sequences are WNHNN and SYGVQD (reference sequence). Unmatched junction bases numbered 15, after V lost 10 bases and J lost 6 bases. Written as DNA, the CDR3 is TGCGCCACCTCTTCAGGGGAAGCGGGAGTGGATACGCAGTATTTT. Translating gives CATSSGEAGVDTQYF.

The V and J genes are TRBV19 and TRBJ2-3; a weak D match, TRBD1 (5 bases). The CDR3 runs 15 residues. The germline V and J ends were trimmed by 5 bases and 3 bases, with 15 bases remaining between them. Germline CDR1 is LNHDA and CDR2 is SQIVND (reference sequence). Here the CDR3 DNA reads TGTGCCAGTAGTCCACGACGGCAGGGAACAGATACGCAGTATTTT. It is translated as CASSPRRQGTDTQYF.

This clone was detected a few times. The CDR3 region is CASSPRDRQIYSNQPQHF. The CDR3 region has the DNA TGTGCCAGCAGCCCAAGGGACAGACAAATTTATAGCAATCAGCCCCAGCATTTT. This chain uses TRBV7-4 with TRBJ1-5; 7 bases are shared with TRBD1. The germline CDR1 and CDR2 sequences are SGHVT and SQSDAQ. The CDR3 sequence is 18 residues long. The ends lost 5 bases at V and 0 bases at J; junction bases unmatched: 13.

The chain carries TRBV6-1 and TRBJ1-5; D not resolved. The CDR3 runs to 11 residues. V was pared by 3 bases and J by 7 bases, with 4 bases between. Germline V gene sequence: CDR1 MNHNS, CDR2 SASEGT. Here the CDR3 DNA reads TGTGCCAGCAGTGATGGACAGCCCCAGCATTTT. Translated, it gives CASSDGQPQHF.

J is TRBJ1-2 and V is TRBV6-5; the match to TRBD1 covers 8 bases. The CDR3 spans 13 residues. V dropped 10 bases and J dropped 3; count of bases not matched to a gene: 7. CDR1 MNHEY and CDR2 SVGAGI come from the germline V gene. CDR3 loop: CATRQGRDYGYTF. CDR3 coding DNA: TGTGCCACCCGACAGGGGAGGGACTATGGCTACACCTTC.

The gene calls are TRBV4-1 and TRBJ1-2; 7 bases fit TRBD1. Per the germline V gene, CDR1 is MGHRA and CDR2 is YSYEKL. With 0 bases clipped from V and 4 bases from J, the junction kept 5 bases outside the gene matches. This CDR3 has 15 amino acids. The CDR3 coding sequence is TGCGCCAGCAGCCAAGATACAGGACAGGTCTATGGCTACACCTTC. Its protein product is CASSQDTGQVYGYTF.

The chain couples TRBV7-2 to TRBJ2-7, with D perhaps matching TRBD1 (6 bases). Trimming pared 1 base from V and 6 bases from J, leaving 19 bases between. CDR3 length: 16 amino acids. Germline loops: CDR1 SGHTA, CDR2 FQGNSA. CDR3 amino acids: CASSLGGGALVREQYF. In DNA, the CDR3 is TGTGCCAGCAGCTTAGGAGGGGGAGCCTTAGTTCGCGAGCAGTACTTC.

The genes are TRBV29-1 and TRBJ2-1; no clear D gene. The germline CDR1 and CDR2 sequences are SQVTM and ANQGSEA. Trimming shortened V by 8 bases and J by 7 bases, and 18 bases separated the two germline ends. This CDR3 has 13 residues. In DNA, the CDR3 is TGCAGCCTCCGGGTCAACGGCAGAAATGAGCAGTTCTTC. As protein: CSLRVNGRNEQFF.

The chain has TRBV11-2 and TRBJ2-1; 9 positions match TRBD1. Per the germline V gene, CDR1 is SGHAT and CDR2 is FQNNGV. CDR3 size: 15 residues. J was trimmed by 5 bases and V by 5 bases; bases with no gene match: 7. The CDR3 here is CASSNRDRDHNEQFF. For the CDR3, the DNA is TGTGCCAGCAGCAACAGGGACAGGGACCACAATGAGCAGTTCTTC.

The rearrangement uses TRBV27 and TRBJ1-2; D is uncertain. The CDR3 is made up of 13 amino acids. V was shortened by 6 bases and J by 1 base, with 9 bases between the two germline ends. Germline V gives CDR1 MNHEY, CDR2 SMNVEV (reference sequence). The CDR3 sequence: CASSRTGNYGYTF. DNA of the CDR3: TGTGCCAGCAGCCGGACCGGTAACTATGGCTACACCTTC.

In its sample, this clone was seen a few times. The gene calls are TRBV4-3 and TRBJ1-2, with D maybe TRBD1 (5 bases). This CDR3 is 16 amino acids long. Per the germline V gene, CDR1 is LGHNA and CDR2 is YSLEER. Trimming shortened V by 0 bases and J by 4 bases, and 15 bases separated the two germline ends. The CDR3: CASSQDHEGIGYGYTF. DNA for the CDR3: TGCGCCAGCAGCCAAGATCATGAGGGGATTGGCTATGGCTACACCTTC.

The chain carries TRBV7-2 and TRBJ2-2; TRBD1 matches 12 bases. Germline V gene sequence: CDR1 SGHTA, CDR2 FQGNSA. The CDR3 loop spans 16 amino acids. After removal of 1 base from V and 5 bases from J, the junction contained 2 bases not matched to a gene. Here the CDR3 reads CASSLGGQGATGELFF. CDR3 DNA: TGTGCCAGCAGCTTAGGGGGACAGGGGGCAACCGGGGAGCTGTTTTTT.

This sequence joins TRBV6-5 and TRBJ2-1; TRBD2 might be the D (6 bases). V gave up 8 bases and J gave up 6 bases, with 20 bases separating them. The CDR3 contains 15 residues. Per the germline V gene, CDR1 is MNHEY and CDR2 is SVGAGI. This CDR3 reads CASVVGGFRGNEQFF. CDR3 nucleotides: TGTGCCAGCGTCGTGGGAGGTTTTAGAGGCAATGAGCAGTTCTTC.

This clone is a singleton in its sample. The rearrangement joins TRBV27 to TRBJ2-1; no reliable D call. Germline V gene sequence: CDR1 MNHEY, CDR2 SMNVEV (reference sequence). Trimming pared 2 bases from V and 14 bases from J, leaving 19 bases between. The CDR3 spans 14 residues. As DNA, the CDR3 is TGTGCCAGCAGTTTAAGGCTGGACGGAACCGAGGAGTTCTTC. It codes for CASSLRLDGTEEFF.

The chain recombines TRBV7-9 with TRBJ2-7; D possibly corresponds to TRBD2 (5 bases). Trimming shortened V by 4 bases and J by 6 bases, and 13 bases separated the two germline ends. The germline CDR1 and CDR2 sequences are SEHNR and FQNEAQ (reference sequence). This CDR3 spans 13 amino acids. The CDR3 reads CASSWMDAGEQYF. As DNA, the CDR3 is TGTGCCAGCAGCTGGATGGATGCGGGCGAGCAGTACTTC.

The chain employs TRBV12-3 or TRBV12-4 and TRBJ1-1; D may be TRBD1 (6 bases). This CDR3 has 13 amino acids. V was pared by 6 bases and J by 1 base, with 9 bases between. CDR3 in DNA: TGTGCCAGCAGCAAGGGGGGGAACACTGAAGCTTTCTTT. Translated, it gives CASSKGGNTEAFF.

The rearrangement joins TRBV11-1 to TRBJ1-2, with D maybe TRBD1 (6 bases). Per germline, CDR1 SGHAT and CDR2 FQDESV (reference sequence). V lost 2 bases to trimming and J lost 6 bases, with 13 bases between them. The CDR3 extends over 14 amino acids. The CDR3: CASSLTSGEDGYTF. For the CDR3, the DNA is TGTGCCAGCAGCTTAACGTCAGGGGAAGATGGCTACACCTTC.